Following are 13 T cell receptor beta chains from one sample sequenced in a study of vaccination and CD4 T cells after COVID-19. Treatment defined: approximately 10-day PBMC culture with coronavirus spike peptide pools or control peptides (ViraFEST assay). Their specific antigens are unknown. Cultured CD4+ T-cell DNA underwent Oncomine TCR Beta short-read sequencing. TCRdb processed the PCR reads anew with MiXCR; each CDR3 protein has one entry. The data contain 25,000 or so distinct CDR3 sequences, about 46% of them singletons. Input material: CD4+ T cells from blood, cultured in vitro. The receptors derive from a human donor who had recovered from COVID-19.

The chain couples TRBV9 to TRBJ2-2; maybe TRBD2 (5 bases). The germline gives CDR1 SGDLS, CDR2 YYNGEE. The ends were cut back, 4 bases at V and 6 bases at J, with 10 bases in the middle. The CDR3 is 13 amino acids. The CDR3 nucleotides read TGTGCCAGCAGCCCCCGGGGAGCCGGGGAGCTGTTTTTT. Translated: CASSPRGAGELFF.

The chain's CDR3 is CATSSAGTGRSPLHF. In nucleotides, the CDR3 is TGTGCCACCAGCAGCGCCGGGACAGGTCGGTCACCCCTCCACTTT. The chain joins TRBV15 to TRBJ1-6; 8 bases map to TRBD1. V was clipped by 3 bases and J by 10 bases; unmatched bases: 8. CDR3 length equals 15 residues. Germline lookup yields CDR1 LNHNV and CDR2 YYDKDF (reference sequence).

V usage is TRBV19 and J usage is TRBJ1-1; D is ambiguous. V gave up 1 base and J gave up 9 bases, with 12 bases separating them. This CDR3 has 13 amino acids. Germline assignment: CDR1 LNHDA and CDR2 SQIVND (reference sequence). Here the CDR3 reads CASSIAGVPKAFF. CDR3 coding DNA: TGTGCCAGTAGTATAGCGGGAGTCCCGAAAGCTTTCTTT.

There are a few counts of this clonotype. This chain connects TRBV29-1 to TRBJ2-5, with D unresolved. CDR1 is SQVTM, CDR2 ANQGSEA, per germline. Trimming cost V 7 bases and J 5 bases, with 8 bases left between them. This CDR3 comprises 10 residues. CDR3 nucleotide sequence: TGCAGCGCCGGGTCTGAGACCCAGTACTTC. It encodes CSAGSETQYF. Combining the CDR3 with reference TRBV29-1 and TRBJ2-5 gives the whole variable domain SAVISQKPSRDICQRGTSLTIQCQVDSQVTMMFWYRQQPGQSLTLIATANQGSEATYESGFVIDKFPISRPNLTFSTLTVSNMSPEDSSIYLCSAGSETQYFGPGTRLLVL.

The chain combines TRBV4-3 with TRBJ2-1, with D perhaps matching TRBD1 or TRBD2 (5 bases each). The CDR3 runs 15 residues. The germline CDR1 and CDR2 sequences are LGHNA and YSLEER. With 0 bases removed from V and 9 bases from J, the gap between germline ends came to 15 bases. The CDR3 is CASSQDEGFISEQFF. CDR3 DNA sequence: TGCGCCAGCAGCCAAGATGAGGGGTTCATTTCTGAGCAGTTCTTC.

This chain joins TRBV6-5 and TRBJ2-7; tentatively, D is TRBD1 (6 bases). The length of the CDR3 is 12 residues. Trimming removed 2 bases at V and 8 bases at J, with 10 bases between. From germline, CDR1 is MNHEY and CDR2 SVGAGI. CDR3: CASSYTRGKQYF. The CDR3 bases are TGTGCCAGCAGTTACACCAGGGGCAAGCAGTACTTC.

CDR3 region: CSARGGGQFDSPLHF. As DNA, the CDR3 is TGCAGTGCTAGAGGAGGGGGACAGTTTGATTCACCCCTCCACTTT. The chain has TRBV20-1 and TRBJ1-6, with 7 positions matching TRBD1. With 1 base clipped from V and 8 bases from J, the junction kept 8 bases outside the gene matches. The CDR3 spans 15 residues. Germline V gene lookup returns CDR1 DFQATT and CDR2 SNEGSKA (reference sequence).

There are a few counts of this clonotype. The chain combines TRBV20-1 with TRBJ1-6; 7 nucleotides line up with TRBD1. The V gene end was trimmed by 3 bases and the J gene end by 9 bases; junction bases not matched to a gene: 14. Germline-derived CDR1 and CDR2 are DFQATT and SNEGSKA (reference sequence). This CDR3 has 16 amino acids. The CDR3 coding sequence is TGCAGTGCTAGCCCCATGGGCAGGGGGGTCATTTCACCCCTCCACTTT. This codes for CSASPMGRGVISPLHF.

This chain connects TRBV11-3 to TRBJ2-4, with D perhaps matching TRBD2 (7 bases). CDR1 and CDR2 from the germline V gene are SGHNT and YENEEA. The CDR3 extends over 15 amino acids. The germline V and J ends were trimmed by 0 bases and 6 bases, with 12 bases remaining between them. CDR3 protein: CASSLEAGAGNIQYF. CDR3 nucleotides: TGTGCCAGCAGCTTAGAGGCGGGGGCTGGAAACATTCAGTACTTC. Full variable domain (remainder filled in from reference TRBV11-3 and TRBJ2-4): EAGVVQSPRYKIIEKKQPVAFWCNPISGHNTLYWYLQNLGQGPELLIRYENEEAVDDSQLPKDRFSAERLKGVDSTLKIQPAELGDSAVYLCASSLEAGAGNIQYFGAGTRLSVL.

By share, this clonotype ranks as medium-sized. This chain uses TRBV23-1 with TRBJ2-7, with D possibly being TRBD1 (5 bases). TRBV23-1 has ORF status, its function being uncertain. CDR3 size: 12 residues. V lost 2 bases and J lost 4, with 6 bases in between. CDR3 in DNA: TGCGCCAGCAGTCAAGACAGTTACGAGCAGTACTTC. It yields the protein CASSQDSYEQYF.

The chain recombines TRBV4-1 with TRBJ1-1, with a tentative D call TRBD1 (5 bases). CDR1 is MGHRA, CDR2 YSYEKL, per germline. The CDR3 is made up of 16 amino acids. The V end was cut by 0 bases, the J end by 5 bases, with 16 bases between. CDR3: CASSQDRARGVTEAFF. CDR3 bases: TGCGCCAGCAGCCAAGATCGGGCGCGGGGGGTGACTGAAGCTTTCTTT.

This chain joins TRBV28 and TRBJ2-3, with 16 bases matching TRBD2. The CDR3 sequence is 18 residues long. CDR1 and CDR2 from the germline V gene are MDHEN and SYDVKM. V was pared by 4 bases and J by 2 bases, with 6 bases of the junction left unmatched. The CDR3, as DNA: TGTGCCAGCAGTTCCCCGGGACTAGCGGGAGGGCCCACAGATACGCAGTATTTT. It translates to CASSSPGLAGGPTDTQYF.

The CDR3 coding sequence is TGCAGTGCTATCGGGGGGGCGGGCACAGATACGCAGTATTTT. Its translation: CSAIGGAGTDTQYF. J is TRBJ2-3 and V is TRBV20-1; 8 bases map to TRBD2. Germline CDR1 reads DFQATT; CDR2 reads SNEGSKA (reference sequence). This CDR3 contains 14 residues. J was trimmed by 1 base and V by 4 bases; bases with no gene match: 4.